These 7 T cell receptor beta chains were all obtained from the same sample, sequenced in a study of neurological immune-mediated disorders. TCRdb re-derived calls from the 5' RACE reads in MiXCR, one entry per CDR3 protein. The sample gives some 76,000 distinct CDR3 sequences, 3.2% of which show up once; under 6.5% is in the top ten. Material: PBMCs. The receptors originated from a woman aged 45-65 years with multiple sclerosis.

For this clonotype: A much more abundant neighbour one base away suggests this may be a read error. The chain uses TRBV4-1 and TRBJ2-1; D might be TRBD1 or TRBD2, each matching 5 bases. The CDR3 is 15 residues long. Germline-derived CDR1 and CDR2 are MGHRA and YSYEKL. The CDR3 loop is CTSSPGTLRLNEQFF. CDR3 DNA: TGCACCAGCAGCCCCGGGACCCTTAGGTTAAATGAGCAGTTCTTC.

This clonotype occurred many times. The chain is built from TRBV15 and TRBJ2-7; perhaps TRBD2 as D (5 bases). The V gene's germline CDR1 is LNHNV and CDR2 YYDKDF (reference sequence). CDR3 length: 14 amino acids. Trimming removed 0 bases at V and 2 bases at J, with 8 bases between. This CDR3 is CATSRDPGTYEQYF. The CDR3 DNA reads TGTGCCACCAGCAGAGATCCGGGAACCTACGAGCAGTACTTC.

This clonotype was detected ten times or more. J is TRBJ1-5 and V is TRBV28; 10 positions match TRBD1. CDR1 and CDR2 (germline): MDHEN, SYDVKM. The CDR3 is made up of 20 amino acids. V dropped 6 bases and J dropped 0; count of bases not matched to a gene: 17. As DNA, the CDR3 is TGTGCCAGCAGCCCCCCTGTGGGGACAGGGGACCATTATAGCAATCAGCCCCAGCATTTT. Translated, it gives CASSPPVGTGDHYSNQPQHF.

This clonotype was observed many times. CDR3 DNA sequence: TGTGCCAGCAGCTTAGGGAGGGGGGTGACGCAGTATTTT. Translated: CASSLGRGVTQYF. The V gene is TRBV7-2, the J gene TRBJ2-3; D tentatively reads TRBD1 or TRBD2 (6 bases each). V lost 1 base and J 9 bases, leaving 11 bases between the germline ends. The CDR3 contains 13 residues. In germline, CDR1 is SGHTA, CDR2 FQGNSA. The whole variable domain, remainder taken from reference TRBV7-2 and TRBJ2-3, is GAGVSQSPSNKVTEKGKDVELRCDPISGHTALYWYRQSLGQGLEFLIYFQGNSAPDKSGLPSDRFSAERTGGSVSTLTIQRTQQEDSAVYLCASSLGRGVTQYFGPGTRLTVL.

This clonotype came up many times. The chain joins TRBV5-1 to TRBJ1-2; the match to TRBD1 covers 10 bases. Germline V gives CDR1 SGHRS, CDR2 YFSETQ. This CDR3 contains 15 residues. Trimming took 4 bases from V and 2 from J; bases not matched to a gene: 5. The CDR3, as DNA: TGCGCCAGCAGCCAAGGGACAGGGGTAAACTATGGCTACACCTTC. It codes for CASSQGTGVNYGYTF.

The sample holds many counts of this clonotype. One end of the junction does not line up with germline, which may come from a read error. The rearrangement uses TRBV7-7 and TRBJ1-5, with D possibly being TRBD1 (6 bases). Germline lookup yields CDR1 SSHAT and CDR2 FNYEAQ (reference sequence). This CDR3 contains 19 residues. The CDR3 protein is CASSPNREIGRLTSQPQHF. CDR3 coding DNA: TGTGCTAGCAGTCCGAACAGGGAGATCGGGAGGCTTACAAGTCAGCCCCAGCATTTT.

This clonotype was seen at least ten times. In nucleotides, the CDR3 is TGCGCCAGCAGCCAATCTTATGGGGGAAACTATGGCTACACCTTC. Translating gives CASSQSYGGNYGYTF. J is TRBJ1-2 and V is TRBV5-1, with D maybe TRBD1 (5 bases). CDR3 size: 15 residues. Per the germline V gene, CDR1 is SGHRS and CDR2 is YFSETQ. Trimming pared 4 bases from V and 2 bases from J, leaving 15 bases between. Based on the CDR3 plus reference TRBV5-1 and TRBJ1-2, the full variable domain is KAGVTQTPRYLIKTRGQQVTLSCSPISGHRSVSWYQQTPGQGLQFLFEYFSETQRNKGNFPGRFSGRQFSNSRSEMNVSTLELGDSALYLCASSQSYGGNYGYTFGSGTRLTVV.